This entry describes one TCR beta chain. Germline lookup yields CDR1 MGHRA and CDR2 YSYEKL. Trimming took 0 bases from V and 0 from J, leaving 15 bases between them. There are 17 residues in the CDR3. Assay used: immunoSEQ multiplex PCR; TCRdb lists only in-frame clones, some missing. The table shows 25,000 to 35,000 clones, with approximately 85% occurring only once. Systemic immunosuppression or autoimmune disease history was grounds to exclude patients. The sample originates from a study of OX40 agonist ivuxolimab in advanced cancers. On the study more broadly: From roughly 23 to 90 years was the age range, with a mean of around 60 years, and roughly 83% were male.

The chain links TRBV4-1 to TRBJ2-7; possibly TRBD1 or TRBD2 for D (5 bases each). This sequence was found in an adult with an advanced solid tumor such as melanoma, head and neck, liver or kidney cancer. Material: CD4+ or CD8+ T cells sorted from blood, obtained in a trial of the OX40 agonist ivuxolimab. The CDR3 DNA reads TGCGCCAGCAGCCAAGATCGTGGGGGAGCGCACTCCTACGAGCAGTACTTC. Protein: CASSQDRGGAHSYEQYF.